Reported below is one T cell receptor beta chain. The target antigen is unknown. Regarding time point: week 47, end of study. Doses comprised 300 ug of mutant IDH1 20-mer peptide each, plus topical imiquimod. This record belongs to a study of a mutant IDH1 vaccine in newly diagnosed glioma. Study information: There were approximately 60% males and approximately 38% females among treated patients, whose mean age was roughly 40 years. Findings and caveats of the study: Whatever changes occurred in top peripheral T cell clonotypes seemed unrelated to pseudoprogression.

Trimming cost V 5 bases and J 2 bases; bases outside gene matches: 16. Germline V CDR1 and CDR2: KGHSH, LQKENI. The length of the CDR3 is 18 residues. The data were produced by immunoSEQ multiplex PCR, yet TCRdb's version contains in-frame clones alone and is incomplete. The sample carries about 23,000 clones, roughly 80% recorded once. The chain combines TRBV18 with TRBJ2-7; TRBD2 matches 9 bases. The origin of this receptor is a man aged 40-50 years with glioma. This material consisted of PBMCs, taken from a glioma patient whose treatment included an IDH1 peptide vaccine. The CDR3 reads CASSLQGNSGGSTYEQYF. In nucleotides, the CDR3 is TGTGCCAGCTCATTGCAAGGTAATAGCGGGGGATCTACCTACGAGCAGTACTTC. Combining the CDR3 with reference TRBV18 and TRBJ2-7 gives the whole variable domain NAGVMQNPRHLVRRRGQEARLRCSPMKGHSHVYWYRQLPEEGLKFMVYLQKENIIDESGMPKERFSAEFPKEGPSILRIQQVVRGDSAAYFCASSLQGNSGGSTYEQYFGPGTRLTVT.